This TCR beta chain was recorded in a study of shared clonotypes between healthy human individuals. Points from the study as a whole: Only blood underwent sampling, and tissue repertoires likely differ. Rarefaction indicated that sorted-subset sequencing remained incomplete although depth was large. Enrolling few donors narrowed the genetic and exposure-history diversity that was represented. A handful of donors shared approximately 5% of their naive CD4 clonotypes.

This table comes from immunoSEQ multiplex PCR, and its TCRdb copy is limited to in-frame clones, with some not included. The sample gives nearly 1,000,000 clones, approximately 76% of which show up once; over 1.3% is in the top ten. To note about this clone: Its specificity is not known. The sample has other DNA sequences that encode this CDR3 too.

The sequence came from a man younger than 35 in good health. The source material was memory CD4+ T cells sorted from blood. Subset indicated: CD45RA-negative fraction.

CDR3 bases: TGTGCCAGCAGCGTAGAGGGGGGCTCCACTGAAGCTTTCTTT. Amino acid sequence: CASSVEGGSTEAFF. This chain connects TRBV9 to TRBJ1-1, with D possibly matching TRBD1 (6 bases). CDR1 is SGDLS, CDR2 YYNGEE, per germline. Trimming shortened V by 0 bases and J by 4 bases, and 10 bases separated the two germline ends. The CDR3 runs to 14 residues.